This T cell receptor beta chain is from a study of T-cell reconstitution after alpha-beta-depleted transplantation in children. As it was prepared, the TCRbeta library received unique molecular identifiers. TCRdb ran MiXCR on the PCR reads and lists one entry per CDR3 protein. The sample comprises about 92,000 distinct CDR3 sequences, 9% to 15% of which are singletons, and approximately 15% rests with the top ten. At least ten counts were recorded for this clonotype. V lost 4 bases, J lost 4 bases, and 4 bases stayed unmatched. The CDR3 covers 14 residues. Germline assignment: CDR1 SGHRS and CDR2 YFSETQ.

The source material was PBMCs from the stem cell graft donor, sampled from the stem cell graft. This clonotype originated in a human donor who donated a stem cell graft to a child with inherited bone marrow failure. The chain recombines TRBV5-1 with TRBJ2-7; 11 bases fit TRBD1. Here the CDR3 DNA reads TGCGCCAGCAGCCGGACAGGGGGCGATTACGAGCAGTACTTC. It specifies CASSRTGGDYEQYF.